This passage covers 13 T cell receptor beta chains from one sample sequenced in a study of PD-1 blockade in classical Hodgkin lymphoma. All trial patients relapsed after autologous stem cell transplantation. Using immunoSEQ multiplex PCR, the repertoire was profiled, and TCRdb retains in-frame clones only, with some absent. The data show almost 85,000 clones, about 89% seen once. The source material was peripheral blood mononuclear cells (PBMCs), sampled at baseline. The receptors originated from a human donor with classical Hodgkin lymphoma.

The chain couples TRBV29-1 to TRBJ1-1; D gene unclear. CDR1 and CDR2 (germline): SQVTM, ANQGSEA. The CDR3 spans 13 residues. The V end lost 7 bases, the J end lost 1 base, and 13 bases lay between the germline ends. The DNA of the CDR3 is TGCAGCGCTCGCGCGTTCAGGAACACTGAAGCTTTCTTT. Its protein is CSARAFRNTEAFF.

This CDR3 is CAWNGGSGLYSNQPQHF. In DNA form, the CDR3 reads TGTGCCTGGAATGGGGGGTCCGGACTTTATAGCAATCAGCCCCAGCATTTT. The chain carries TRBV30 and TRBJ1-5, with a tentative D call TRBD1 (5 bases). Germline-derived CDR1 and CDR2 are GTSNPN and SVGIG (reference sequence). The CDR3 contains 17 residues. Trimming shortened V by 4 bases and J by 0 bases, and 19 bases separated the two germline ends.

The chain is built from TRBV25-1 and TRBJ2-7; D is uncertain. There are 13 residues in the CDR3. Germline CDR1 MGHDK, CDR2 SYGVNS. Trimming pared 2 bases from V and 2 bases from J, leaving 7 bases between. In DNA, the CDR3 is TGTGCCAGCAGTGAAGACCAGACCTACGAGCAGTACTTC. It is translated as CASSEDQTYEQYF.

The chain joins TRBV5-4 to TRBJ2-5; a weak D match, TRBD1 (6 bases). V was cut by 9 bases and J by 1 base, with 19 bases left in between. Germline assignment: CDR1 SGHNT and CDR2 YYREEE (reference sequence). CDR3 length: 15 amino acids. The CDR3: CATLGGNLSQETQYF. The CDR3 DNA reads as TGTGCCACTTTAGGGGGAAACCTCTCCCAAGAGACCCAGTACTTC.

This rearrangement joins TRBV10-1 to TRBJ2-6; TRBD1 agrees at 9 bases. Germline CDR1 WNHNN, CDR2 SYGVQD (reference sequence). The CDR3 sequence is 15 residues long. The V and J ends lost 2 bases and 6 bases, in that order; junction bases with no gene match: 2. The CDR3 coding sequence is TGCGCCAGCAGTGAGGGACAGGGGAAGGCCAACGTCCTGACTTTC. Its translation: CASSEGQGKANVLTF.

J is TRBJ2-1 and V is TRBV19; perhaps TRBD2 as D (6 bases). Germline V gene lookup returns CDR1 LNHDA and CDR2 SQIVND (reference sequence). With 3 bases removed from V and 0 bases from J, the gap between germline ends came to 15 bases. This CDR3 region has 17 residues. The CDR3: CASSIFGSGSSYNEQFF. For the CDR3, the DNA is TGTGCCAGTAGTATTTTTGGTAGCGGAAGCTCCTACAATGAGCAGTTCTTC.

The chain recombines TRBV23-1 with TRBJ1-5, with no clear D. TRBV23-1 carries the ORF label, with uncertain function. Trimming took 8 bases from V and 2 from J, leaving 16 bases between them. The CDR3 is made up of 15 amino acids. CDR3 DNA sequence: TGCGCCAGCTACGATAGGGCCAGACGCAATCAGCCCCAGCATTTT. It translates to CASYDRARRNQPQHF.

This clone was detected a few times. The chain recombines TRBV25-1 with TRBJ2-3; maybe TRBD2 (5 bases). V was trimmed by 6 bases and J by 0 bases, leaving 13 bases between them. This CDR3 is 15 amino acids long. The germline V gene encodes CDR1 MGHDK and CDR2 SYGVNS. CDR3 region: CASSPGVSSTDTQYF. The DNA of the CDR3 is TGTGCCAGCAGCCCCGGGGTCTCTAGCACAGATACGCAGTATTTT. Full variable domain (remainder filled in from reference TRBV25-1 and TRBJ2-3): EADIYQTPRYLVIGTGKKITLECSQTMGHDKMYWYQQDPGMELHLIHYSYGVNSTEKGDLSSESTVSRIRTEHFPLTLESARPSHTSQYLCASSPGVSSTDTQYFGPGTRLTVL.

The rearrangement joins TRBV4-2 to TRBJ2-5; D is uncertain. The CDR3 has 14 amino acids. CDR1 is LGHNA and CDR2 is YNFKEQ in the germline V gene. Deletions cut 0 bases from V and 4 bases from J, with 9 bases between. This CDR3 reads CASSQDWVGETQYF. The CDR3 DNA sequence: TGTGCCAGCAGCCAAGATTGGGTTGGAGAGACCCAGTACTTC.

Concerning this clone itself: Other nucleotide sequences in the sample specify the same CDR3. J is TRBJ2-5 and V is TRBV30; possible D gene TRBD2, 6 bases. The CDR3 loop spans 13 amino acids. The V end lost 6 bases, the J end lost 5 bases, and 16 bases lay between the germline ends. In germline, CDR1 is GTSNPN, CDR2 SVGIG (reference sequence). This CDR3 is CACVNQGGETQYF. The CDR3 DNA reads TGTGCCTGTGTTAACCAGGGAGGCGAGACCCAGTACTTC. Combining the CDR3 with reference TRBV30 and TRBJ2-5 gives the whole variable domain SQTIHQWPATLVQPVGSPLSLECTVEGTSNPNLYWYRQAAGRGLQLLFYSVGIGQISSEVPQNLSASRPQDRQFILSSKKLLLSDSGFYLCACVNQGGETQYFGPGTRLLVL.

The genes are TRBV27 and TRBJ2-2, with TRBD1 identical over 8 bases. The germline CDR1 and CDR2 sequences are MNHEY and SMNVEV (reference sequence). Trimming at V came to 3 bases and at J to 4 bases, leaving 7 bases not matched to a gene. There are 16 residues in the CDR3. CDR3 sequence: CASSLSTGVGTGELFF. CDR3 coding DNA: TGTGCCAGCAGTTTGTCGACAGGGGTGGGCACCGGGGAGCTGTTTTTT.

This chain uses TRBV4-1 with TRBJ2-1; D is unclear. V lost 0 bases and J lost 13, with 10 bases in between. CDR1 MGHRA and CDR2 YSYEKL come from the germline V gene. The CDR3 is made up of 12 amino acids. CDR3 DNA: TGCGCCAGCAGCCAAGATCTGGTGAGCCAGTTCTTC. Translating gives CASSQDLVSQFF.

The V and J genes are TRBV7-2 and TRBJ2-7, with D unresolved. Deletions cut 4 bases from V and 0 bases from J, with 10 bases between. From germline, CDR1 is SGHTA and CDR2 FQGNSA. The CDR3 is 14 amino acids. The CDR3 DNA is TGTGCCAGCAGCTCTGGCCCGAGCTCCTACGAGCAGTACTTC. Translating gives CASSSGPSSYEQYF.